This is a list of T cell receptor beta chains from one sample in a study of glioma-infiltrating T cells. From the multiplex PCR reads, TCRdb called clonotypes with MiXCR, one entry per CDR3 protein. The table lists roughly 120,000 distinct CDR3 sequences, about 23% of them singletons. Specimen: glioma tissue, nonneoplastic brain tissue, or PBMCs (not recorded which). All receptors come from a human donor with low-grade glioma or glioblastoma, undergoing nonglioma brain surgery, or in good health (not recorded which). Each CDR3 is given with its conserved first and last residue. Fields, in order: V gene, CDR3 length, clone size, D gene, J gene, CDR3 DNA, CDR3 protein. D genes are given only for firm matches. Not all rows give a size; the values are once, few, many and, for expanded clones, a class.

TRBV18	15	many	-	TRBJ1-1	TGTGCCAGCTCACCACCTACGGAACAGGTTGAAAGAACTTTCTTT	CASSPPTEQVERTFF
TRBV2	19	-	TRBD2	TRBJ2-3	TGTGCCAGCAGGAGGACTAGCGGGAGGGAGAGGGCTAGCACAGATACGCAGTATTTT	CASRRTSGRERASTDTQYF
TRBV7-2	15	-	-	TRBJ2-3	TGTGCCAGCAGCTTGCAGGACTTAAGCGCAGATGCGCAGTATTTT	CASSLQDLSADAQYF
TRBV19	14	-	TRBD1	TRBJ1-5	TGTGCCAGTAGTACCCGGACAGGGTGGGAGCCCCAGCATTTT	CASSTRTGWEPQHF
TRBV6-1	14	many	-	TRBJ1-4	TGTGCCAGCAGCCAGACAGCAACTAATGAAAAACTGTTTTTT	CASSQTATNEKLFF
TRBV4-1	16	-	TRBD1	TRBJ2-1	TGCGACAGCAGCCAAGGTTGGGGACAGAGCTACAATGAGCAGTTCTTC	CDSSQGWGQSYNEQFF
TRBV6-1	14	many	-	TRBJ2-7	TGTGCCAGCAGTGCATCCATTTCGGGACTCGAGCAGTACTTC	CASSASISGLEQYF
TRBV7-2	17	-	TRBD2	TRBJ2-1	TGTGCCAGCCCCCCACAAGCGGGAGGCCCACCCTACAATGAGCAGTTCTTC	CASPPQAGGPPYNEQFF
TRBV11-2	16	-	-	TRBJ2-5	TGTGCCAGCAGCTTAGGTCTGCTTGGGAGTAAAGAGACCCAGTACTTC	CASSLGLLGSKETQYF
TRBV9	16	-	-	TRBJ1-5	TGTGCCAGCAGCGTAGGGGGGGACGGACACAATCAGCCCCAGCATTTT	CASSVGGDGHNQPQHF
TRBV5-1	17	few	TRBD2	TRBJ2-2	TGCGCCAGCAGCTTGGAGGCGGGAGGGCCGAGCACCGGGGAGCTGTTTTTT	CASSLEAGGPSTGELFF
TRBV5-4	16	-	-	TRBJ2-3	TGTGCCAGCAGCTTCCCGTCAGGAGGGTCCACAGATACGCAGTATTTT	CASSFPSGGSTDTQYF
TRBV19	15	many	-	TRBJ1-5	TGTGCCAGTAGTATAGGCGGCCCGGGCAATCAGCCCCAGCATTTT	CASSIGGPGNQPQHF
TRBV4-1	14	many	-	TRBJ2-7	TGCGCCAGCAGCCAGGTACTACAGGTCCACGAGCAGTACTTC	CASSQVLQVHEQYF
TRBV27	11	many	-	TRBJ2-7	TGTGCCAGCAGTTTCTTGTACGAGCAGTACTTC	CASSFLYEQYF
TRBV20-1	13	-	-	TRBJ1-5	TGCAGTTCTAGATCTCCTTCGGATCAGCCCCAGCATTTT	CSSRSPSDQPQHF
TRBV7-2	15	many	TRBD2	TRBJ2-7	TGTGCCAGCAGCCCAGGGACTACAATGCCTTACGAGCAGTACTTC	CASSPGTTMPYEQYF
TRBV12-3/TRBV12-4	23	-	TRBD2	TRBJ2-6	TGTGCCAGCAGTTTAGGGCAACTGGGACTAGCAGTACTAAATGTCTCTGGGGCCAACGTCCTGACTTTC	CASSLGQLGLAVLNVSGANVLTF
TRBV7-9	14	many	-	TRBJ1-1	TGTGCCAGCAGCTTAACCCGACGGTCCACTGAAGCTTTCTTT	CASSLTRRSTEAFF
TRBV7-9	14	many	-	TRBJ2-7	TGTGCCAGCAGCTACCCCTCAGTCTCCTACGAGCAGTACTTC	CASSYPSVSYEQYF
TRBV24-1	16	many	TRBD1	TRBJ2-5	TGTGCCACCAGTGTAACGGGACAGGGAAACTCGGAGACCCAGTACTTC	CATSVTGQGNSETQYF
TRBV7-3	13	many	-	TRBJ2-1	TGTGCCAGCAGCGTCGGTCCGGGCAATGAGCAGTTCTTC	CASSVGPGNEQFF
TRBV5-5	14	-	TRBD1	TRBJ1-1	TGTGCCAGCAGCTATACAGGGGGTGGTACTGAAGATTTCTTT	CASSYTGGGTEDFF
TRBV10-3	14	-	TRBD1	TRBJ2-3	TGTGCCATCAGGATGGACAGGGGCACAGATACGCAGTATTTT	CAIRMDRGTDTQYF
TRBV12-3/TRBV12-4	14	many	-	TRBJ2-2	TGTGCCAGCAGGGCTAGCGTGAACACCGGGGAGCTGTTTTTT	CASRASVNTGELFF
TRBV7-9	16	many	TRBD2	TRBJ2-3	TGTGCCAGCAGCAGATTGACTAGCGGGGGCACAGATACGCAGTATTTT	CASSRLTSGGTDTQYF
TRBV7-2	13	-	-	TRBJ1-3	TGTGCCAGCAGTTCGGGGCTAGGAAACACCATATATTTT	CASSSGLGNTIYF
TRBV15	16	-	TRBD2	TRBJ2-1	TGTGCCACCAGCCGCCTAGCGGGACGCTCCTACAATGAGCAGTTCTTC	CATSRLAGRSYNEQFF
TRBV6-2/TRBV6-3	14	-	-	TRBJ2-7	TGTGCCTGCAGTTTTCCGGGACTCTCCTACAAGCAGTACTTC	CACSFPGLSYKQYF
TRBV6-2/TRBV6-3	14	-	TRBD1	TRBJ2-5	TGTGCCAGCAGCTCACGACAGGGCCAAGAGACCGAGTACTTC	CASSSRQGQETEYF
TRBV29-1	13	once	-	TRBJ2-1	TGCAGCGTTAGGTGGGCAATCGGGAATGAGCAGTTCTTC	CSVRWAIGNEQFF
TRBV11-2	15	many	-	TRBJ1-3	TGTGCCAGCAGCTTAGATCGAAGGACTGGAAACACCATATATTTT	CASSLDRRTGNTIYF
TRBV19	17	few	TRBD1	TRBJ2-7	TGTGCCAGCCCCCCGAGGGCAAACAGGGGAAATCAAAGGATGGAGTACTTC	CASPPRANRGNQRMEYF
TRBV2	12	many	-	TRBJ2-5	TGTGCCAGCACCGACTTCCAAGAGACCCAGTACTTC	CASTDFQETQYF
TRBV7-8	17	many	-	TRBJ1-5	TGTGCCAGCAGCCCAACCACAGTCGGGCAGGGCAATCAGCCCCAGCATTTT	CASSPTTVGQGNQPQHF
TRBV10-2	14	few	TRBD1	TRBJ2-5	TGCGCCAGCAGGTTCGGGACAGGGACAGAGACCCAGTACTTC	CASRFGTGTETQYF
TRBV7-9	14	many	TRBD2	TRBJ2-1	TGTGCCAGCAGCCTCGATTTGGCGGGAGGTGAGCAGTTCTTC	CASSLDLAGGEQFF
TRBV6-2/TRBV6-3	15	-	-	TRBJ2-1	TGTGCCAGCAGCAACTCGGGCGTGGGCTACAATGAGCAGTTCTTC	CASSNSGVGYNEQFF
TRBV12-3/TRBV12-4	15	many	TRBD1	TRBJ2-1	TGTGCCAGCAGCCAACCTGGGGGACAGTACAATGAGCAGTTCTTC	CASSQPGGQYNEQFF
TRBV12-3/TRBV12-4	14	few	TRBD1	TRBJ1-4	TGTGCCAGCAACTCCGGGACAGGGAATGAAAAACTGTTTTTT	CASNSGTGNEKLFF
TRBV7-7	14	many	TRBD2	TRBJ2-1	TGTGCTAGCAGCTTAGCGGGGGTGGGCAATGAGCAGTTCTTC	CASSLAGVGNEQFF
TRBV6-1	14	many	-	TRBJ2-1	TGTGCCAGCAGCCCCAGACAGAAGTACAATGAGCAGTTCTTC	CASSPRQKYNEQFF
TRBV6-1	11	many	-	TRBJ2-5	TGTGCCAGCAGTCAACAAGAGACCCAGTACTTC	CASSQQETQYF
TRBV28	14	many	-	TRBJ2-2	TGTGCCAGCAGTCGACCTGCCAACACCGGGGAGCTGTTTTTT	CASSRPANTGELFF
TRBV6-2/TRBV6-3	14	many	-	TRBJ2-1	TGTGCCAGCAGTTTTACAGGGTTCGGTAATGAGCAGTTCTTC	CASSFTGFGNEQFF
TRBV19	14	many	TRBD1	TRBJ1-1	TGTGCCAGTAGTAAAACGGGGACAGTCACTGAAGCTTTCTTT	CASSKTGTVTEAFF
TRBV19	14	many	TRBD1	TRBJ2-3	TGTGCCAGTAGGGGACAGGGAGGCACAGATACGCAGTATTTT	CASRGQGGTDTQYF
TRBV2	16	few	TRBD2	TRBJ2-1	TGTGCCAGCAGTCGACTAGCGGGAGATTTCGAGAATGAGCAGTTCTTC	CASSRLAGDFENEQFF
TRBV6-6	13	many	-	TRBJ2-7	TGTGCCAGCAGTTACGGGCCGAACTACGAGCAGTACTTC	CASSYGPNYEQYF
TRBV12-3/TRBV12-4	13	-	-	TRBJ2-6	TGTGCCAGCAGTCCGACGCAAAGCAACGTCCTGACTTTC	CASSPTQSNVLTF
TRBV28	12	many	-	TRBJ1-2	TGTGCCAGCAGGACATGGGATTATGGCTACACCTTC	CASRTWDYGYTF
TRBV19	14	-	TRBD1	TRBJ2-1	TGTTCCAGTAGTACGTACAGGGGCACCAATGAGCAGTTCTTC	CSSSTYRGTNEQFF
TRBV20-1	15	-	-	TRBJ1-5	TGCAGTGCTAGAGTTACGGGGAAGGCTTATCAGCCCCAGCATTTT	CSARVTGKAYQPQHF
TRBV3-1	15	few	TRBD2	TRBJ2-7	TGTGCCAGCAGCCAAAAGACTAGCGGCTACTACGAGCAGTACTTC	CASSQKTSGYYEQYF
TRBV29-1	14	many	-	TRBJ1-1	TGCAGCGTTATGTTCGACAGATTGAACACTGAAGCTTTCTTT	CSVMFDRLNTEAFF
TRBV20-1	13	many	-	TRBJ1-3	TGCAGTGCTGTAACAGGGTACGGAAACACCATATATTTT	CSAVTGYGNTIYF
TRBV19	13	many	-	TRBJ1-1	TGTGCCAGTAAAACCGACAGACTCACTGAAGCTTTCTTT	CASKTDRLTEAFF